One and the same sample provided the 5 T cell receptor beta chains below, sequenced in a study of blood T cells in healthy people across ages. A second about 7 to 12 cycle PCR used barcoded and J-beta primers. From the 5' RACE reads, TCRdb called clonotypes with MiXCR, one entry per CDR3 protein. The top ten hold more than 20% of the sample, which has roughly 1.9 million distinct CDR3 sequences, roughly 43% seen once. Sequencing was carried out using blood. All receptors derive from a human donor in good health.

In this sample, this clonotype turned up a few times. The chain couples TRBV10-3 to TRBJ1-2; 8 positions agree with TRBD1. V gave up 4 bases and J gave up 5 bases; unmatched junction bases: 6. CDR1 and CDR2 (germline): ENHRY, SYGVKD. The CDR3 extends over 14 amino acids. The CDR3 bases are TGTGCCATCAGTGCGTCCAGACAGGGGTATGGCTACACCTTC. This gives the protein CAISASRQGYGYTF.

A few counts support this clonotype. This sequence joins TRBV7-2 and TRBJ1-2; TRBD1 matches 7 bases. CDR1 is SGHTA and CDR2 is FQGNSA in the germline V gene. Trimming removed 4 bases from V and 3 bases from J; junction bases left unmatched: 8. The CDR3 is made up of 15 amino acids. The CDR3 reads CASSSNRQGYYGYTF. CDR3 DNA sequence: TGTGCCAGCAGCTCCAATAGACAGGGATACTATGGCTACACCTTC.

The chain is built from TRBV24-1 and TRBJ1-2; no reliable D call. CDR3 length: 12 residues. Trimming removed 5 bases from V and 8 bases from J, with 11 bases in between. The germline CDR1 and CDR2 sequences are KGHDR and SFDVKD. For the CDR3, the DNA is TGTGCCACCAGTGGTTTAACGGGAGGCTACACCTTC. Amino acid sequence: CATSGLTGGYTF.

V usage is TRBV25-1 and J usage is TRBJ2-3; 11 nucleotides match TRBD2. Germline V lookup: CDR1 MGHDK, CDR2 SYGVNS. Trimming took 3 bases from V and 5 from J; bases not matched to a gene: 1. The CDR3 runs to 14 residues. The CDR3 nucleotides are TGTGCCAGCAGTGAGGGACTAGCGGAAGATACGCAGTATTTT. This encodes CASSEGLAEDTQYF.

This clonotype has a handful of counts. V usage is TRBV13 and J usage is TRBJ1-4, with D possibly matching TRBD1 (6 bases). CDR3 size: 15 residues. The V gene lost 5 bases and the J gene lost 4 bases, with 14 bases spanning the gap. Germline V CDR1 and CDR2: PRHDT, FYEKMQ (reference sequence). The CDR3 DNA reads TGTGCCAGCAGCAGCAGAGGACAGCTTAATGAAAAACTGTTTTTT. It yields the protein CASSSRGQLNEKLFF. Complete variable domain (other parts from reference TRBV13 and TRBJ1-4): AAGVIQSPRHLIKEKRETATLKCYPIPRHDTVYWYQQGPGQDPQFLISFYEKMQSDKGSIPDRFSAQQFSDYHSELNMSSLELGDSALYFCASSSRGQLNEKLFFGSGTQLSVL.